The clone carrying this T cell receptor (beta chain) has more than one count but fewer than ten. This sample was taken from a study of CD8 T cells in ankylosing spondylitis. The ends were cut back, 5 bases at V and 0 bases at J, with 13 bases in the middle. CDR3 size: 15 residues. TCRdb re-called the 5' RACE reads through MiXCR, storing one row per CDR3 protein. The table records 200,000 to 300,000 distinct CDR3 sequences, 10% to 13% of them present only once. The V call is TRBV12-3 or TRBV12-4, the J call TRBJ2-5, with D maybe TRBD1 (6 bases). The origin of this receptor is a male donor with ankylosing spondylitis or in good health (not recorded which). Sequenced material: blood, either unsorted or a sorted T cell fraction (not recorded which). CDR3 region: CASSTLGTNQETQYF. The CDR3 region has the DNA TGTGCCAGCAGTACCCTCGGGACAAACCAAGAGACCCAGTACTTC.